The entry below describes one T cell receptor beta chain. The second PCR ran about 6 to 12 cycles with a sample-barcoded 5' primer and J-beta primers. TCRdb passed the 5' RACE reads through MiXCR, listing each CDR3 protein once. The sample lists hundreds of thousands of distinct CDR3 sequences, more than 25% occurring once. These data come from a study of blood T cells in healthy people across ages. Per sample, no less than 5.5 micrograms of total RNA were extracted. The CDR3 spans 15 residues. The V segment lost 3 bases and the J segment 5 bases; nucleotides outside the gene matches: 4. Germline V gene data show CDR1 as KGHSH and CDR2 as LQKENI. These data were also filed under a second study, of T cells of mothers and their children. From that paper: According to the study, all extracted RNA entered cDNA synthesis at around 1.5 ug per 15 ul. It was found that thymic selection shapes TCR recombination output similarly in related and unrelated pairs.

This rearrangement joins TRBV18 to TRBJ2-1; 10 bases fit TRBD1. The source is a boy aged 5-17 years in good health. Sequenced: blood. CDR3 protein: CASSPGTGVDNEQFF. The CDR3 nucleotides read TGTGCCAGCTCACCCGGGACAGGGGTGGACAATGAGCAGTTCTTC. Variable domain in full (rest from reference TRBV18 and TRBJ2-1): NAGVMQNPRHLVRRRGQEARLRCSPMKGHSHVYWYRQLPEEGLKFMVYLQKENIIDESGMPKERFSAEFPKEGPSILRIQQVVRGDSAAYFCASSPGTGVDNEQFFGPGTRLTVL.